This entry describes one T cell receptor beta chain. The CDR3 consists of 15 residues. The germline V and J ends were trimmed by 4 bases and 2 bases, with 11 bases remaining between them. Germline values: CDR1 LGHDT, CDR2 YNNKEL (reference sequence). Measured with immunoSEQ multiplex PCR; TCRdb has only the in-frame clones, and not every one. The data hold some 120,000 clones, with approximately 90% observed a single time. This record belongs to a study of T cell responses to AZD1222 COVID-19 vaccine. This chain uses TRBV3-1 (or the pseudogene TRBV3-2) with TRBJ1-4; D is unresolved. This sequence originates from an adult who received the AZD1222 COVID-19 vaccine. The sequencing used peripheral blood, collected 28 days after the second AZD1222 dose. The CDR3, as DNA: TGTGCCAGCAGCCGAACCTTCGATACTAATGAAAAACTGTTTTTT. Translating it yields CASSRTFDTNEKLFF.